The 23 T cell receptor beta chains below come from one sample, sequenced in a study of T cells in Graves' hyperthyroidism and ophthalmopathy. Amplification of TCR beta CDR3 regions was performed using RNA transcripts as template. First-round RT-PCR with HTBI primers amplified the TCR CDR3 region. TCRdb re-called the multiplex PCR reads with MiXCR, one entry per CDR3 protein. This table has around 600,000 distinct CDR3 sequences, approximately 15% appearing once. Material: blood. The receptors shown here come from a woman aged 40 to 50 with Graves' ophthalmopathy.

This clonotype was found many times. The chain employs TRBV2 and TRBJ1-3; TRBD1 aligns across 7 bases. In germline, CDR1 is SNHLY, CDR2 FYNNEI. V lost 4 bases to trimming and J lost 4 bases; unmatched junction nucleotides: 4. The CDR3 has 14 residues. CDR3 sequence: CASSGQGFGNTIYF. CDR3 in DNA: TGTGCCAGCAGTGGACAGGGTTTCGGAAACACCATATATTTT. Full variable domain (rest looked up from reference TRBV2 and TRBJ1-3): EPEVTQTPSHQVTQMGQEVILRCVPISNHLYFYWYRQILGQKVEFLVSFYNNEISEKSEIFDDQFSVERPDGSNFTLKIRSTKLEDSAMYFCASSGQGFGNTIYFGEGSWLTVV.

This clonotype was picked up one time. The chain employs TRBV4-1 and TRBJ1-3; 7 bases agree with TRBD1. The CDR3 totals 15 residues. V was clipped by 3 bases and J by 2 bases; unmatched bases: 4. Per germline, CDR1 MGHRA and CDR2 YSYEKL. The CDR3 DNA is TGCGCCAGCAGCCAGGCACAGGGGACTGGAAACACCATATATTTT. Encoded protein: CASSQAQGTGNTIYF.

This clonotype was counted a few times. The chain carries TRBV19 and TRBJ1-1, with D possibly being TRBD1 (5 bases). Germline V gene lookup returns CDR1 LNHDA and CDR2 SQIVND (reference sequence). The germline V and J ends were trimmed by 9 bases and 11 bases, with 16 bases remaining between them. The CDR3 runs to 11 residues. CDR3 region: CASLREGHAFF. The CDR3 bases are TGTGCCAGCCTTAGGGAGGGGCATGCTTTCTTT.

This clonotype has only a few counts. The chain combines TRBV20-1 with TRBJ2-3; maybe TRBD1 (5 bases). CDR3 length: 14 amino acids. Trimming left V 3 bases short and J 2 bases short, with 12 bases between. Germline values: CDR1 DFQATT, CDR2 SNEGSKA (reference sequence). The CDR3 region has the DNA TGCAGTGCTAGTAAAGGGGTCTACACAGATACGCAGTATTTT. This gives the protein CSASKGVYTDTQYF.

The V and J genes are TRBV7-9 and TRBJ2-3, with a tentative D call TRBD2 (5 bases). This CDR3 has 15 residues. V was trimmed by 2 bases and J by 2 bases, leaving 11 bases between them. Germline CDR1 reads SEHNR; CDR2 reads FQNEAQ (reference sequence). CDR3: CASSLSSRATDTQYF. The CDR3 DNA follows: TGTGCCAGCAGCTTATCTAGCAGAGCCACAGATACGCAGTATTTT.

The chain couples TRBV7-9 to TRBJ1-1, with a weak D call TRBD1 (5 bases). V was shortened by 5 bases and J by 7 bases, with 20 bases between the two germline ends. This CDR3 has 15 residues. Germline loops: CDR1 SEHNR, CDR2 FQNEAQ (reference sequence). The CDR3 is CASSPLLGEPGEAFF. CDR3 nucleotides: TGTGCCAGCAGCCCGCTCCTGGGGGAGCCGGGTGAAGCTTTCTTT.

This clonotype was seen repeatedly, ten times or more. The V call is TRBV6-5, the J call TRBJ1-5; D is perhaps TRBD1 (5 bases). The CDR3 length is 16 residues. Germline assignment: CDR1 MNHEY and CDR2 SVGAGI. Trimming pared 4 bases from V and 2 bases from J, leaving 15 bases between. The DNA of the CDR3 is TGTGCCAGCAGTTCTCGGGACCCCACAGGCAATCAGCCCCAGCATTTT. Translation: CASSSRDPTGNQPQHF.

This clonotype was detected ten times or more. The V gene is TRBV20-1, the J gene TRBJ2-5; no clear D. CDR1 is DFQATT, CDR2 SNEGSKA, per germline (reference sequence). CDR3 length equals 13 residues. The V gene lost 6 bases and the J gene lost 0 bases, with 11 bases spanning the gap. The CDR3 nucleotides read TGCAGTGCGAGCGACGAGAACCAAGAGACCCAGTACTTC. Protein sequence: CSASDENQETQYF.

This clonotype has ten or more counts. The gene calls are TRBV11-2 and TRBJ2-1; the D call may be TRBD1 or TRBD2 (5 bases each). Germline-derived CDR1 and CDR2 are SGHAT and FQNNGV. The ends were cut back, 7 bases at V and 7 bases at J, with 17 bases in the middle. The CDR3 length is 14 residues. This CDR3 is CASTRPGTGNEQFF. For the CDR3, the DNA is TGTGCCAGCACCAGACCCGGGACGGGAAATGAGCAGTTCTTC.

At least ten counts were recorded for this clonotype. DNA for the CDR3: TGTGCCAGCAGCTTAGAGTTGGGGGGCAATTCACCCCTCCACTTT. It codes for CASSLELGGNSPLHF. The genes are TRBV11-2 and TRBJ1-6, with a tentative D call TRBD1 (6 bases). The CDR3 spans 15 residues. The V end was cut by 0 bases, the J end by 7 bases, with 10 bases between. Germline values: CDR1 SGHAT, CDR2 FQNNGV.

This clonotype was observed many times. The chain has TRBV12-3 or TRBV12-4 and TRBJ1-1; TRBD1 agrees at 7 bases. CDR3 size: 14 residues. Germline trimming cut 2 bases from V and 5 bases from J; bases unmatched to any gene: 5. The CDR3 loop is CASSLSGGRTEAFF. The DNA for the CDR3 is TGTGCCAGCAGTTTATCAGGGGGTCGGACTGAAGCTTTCTTT.

V gene TRBV2 combines with J gene TRBJ1-5; 7 bases fit TRBD1. Trimming took 4 bases from V and 2 from J; bases not matched to a gene: 2. CDR3 size: 14 residues. Germline V gene lookup returns CDR1 SNHLY and CDR2 FYNNEI. CDR3 region: CASSAQGRNQPQHF. The CDR3 DNA sequence: TGTGCCAGCAGTGCACAGGGGCGCAATCAGCCCCAGCATTTT.

There are many counts of this clonotype. The CDR3 DNA sequence: TGCGCCAGCTGCCCTGAGGGGTTCAATGAGCAGTTCTTC. It yields the protein CASCPEGFNEQFF. The gene calls are TRBV5-1 and TRBJ2-1; D may match TRBD1 or TRBD2 (5 bases each). The germline V and J ends were trimmed by 7 bases and 6 bases, with 14 bases remaining between them. This CDR3 is 13 amino acids long. CDR1 is SGHRS and CDR2 is YFSETQ in the germline V gene.

The gene calls are TRBV3-1 and TRBJ2-3; D not resolved. This CDR3 has 15 residues. CDR1 and CDR2 from the germline V gene are LGHDT and YNNKEL (reference sequence). Trimming took 4 bases from V and 1 from J, leaving 12 bases between them. The CDR3 is CASSRSQQRTDTQYF. The CDR3 region has the DNA TGTGCCAGCAGCCGATCCCAACAGCGCACAGATACGCAGTATTTT.

There are many counts of this clonotype. The chain links TRBV20-1 to TRBJ1-3; D is uncertain. Germline-derived CDR1 and CDR2 are DFQATT and SNEGSKA (reference sequence). The CDR3 spans 14 residues. With 4 bases removed from V and 10 bases from J, the gap between germline ends came to 20 bases. The CDR3 nucleotides read TGCAGTGCTAACGCCCGAGGAGTAACGAATACCATATATTTT. It specifies CSANARGVTNTIYF.

This clonotype came up many times. This sequence joins TRBV18 and TRBJ2-1; a possible D gene is TRBD2 (5 bases). V was clipped by 6 bases and J by 4 bases, with 13 bases between them. Looked up from germline, CDR1 is KGHSH and CDR2 is LQKENI. CDR3 size: 14 residues. The CDR3 is CASSPGSAYNEQFF. The CDR3 coding sequence is TGTGCCAGCTCCCCGGGTAGCGCTTACAATGAGCAGTTCTTC.

This clonotype was seen ten or more times. The chain has TRBV6-1 and TRBJ2-7; a possible D gene is TRBD2 (6 bases). The germline V gene has CDR1 MNHNS and CDR2 SASEGT. V was shortened by 7 bases and J by 2 bases, with 15 bases between the two germline ends. The CDR3 contains 14 residues. The CDR3 DNA reads as TGTGCCAGCACAGTAAATAGCGGAACCTACGAGCAGTACTTC. Its translation is CASTVNSGTYEQYF.

The chain combines TRBV14 with TRBJ2-3; no firm D call. The CDR3 is 15 amino acids. V lost 0 bases, J lost 7 bases, and 14 bases lay in between. Germline V gene data show CDR1 as SGHDN and CDR2 as FVKESK. The CDR3 nucleotides read TGTGCCAGCAGCCAAGATGAGGCCCTTCCGTATACGCAGTATTTT. The encoded protein is CASSQDEALPYTQYF.

This clonotype came up many times. This chain connects TRBV7-9 to TRBJ2-1, with TRBD1 as a possible D gene (6 bases). V was cut by 3 bases and J by 7 bases, with 10 bases left in between. This CDR3 spans 13 amino acids. CDR1 is SEHNR, CDR2 FQNEAQ, per germline (reference sequence). The CDR3 region is CASSFTGMNEQFF. CDR3 DNA: TGTGCCAGCAGCTTTACAGGGATGAATGAGCAGTTCTTC.

Ten or more counts support this clonotype. V is TRBV28 and J is TRBJ2-7, with D possibly being TRBD2 (7 bases). V shed 9 bases and J shed 4 bases, with 16 bases lying between them. The germline V gene has CDR1 MDHEN and CDR2 SYDVKM. The CDR3 contains 13 residues. CDR3 in amino acids: CASEGGGPYEQYF. CDR3 bases: TGTGCCAGTGAAGGGGGAGGGCCTTACGAGCAGTACTTC.

This clonotype has at least ten counts. The CDR3 DNA sequence: TGCAGTGCCCTACGTGGGGTACAAGAGACCCAGTACTTC. Its protein product is CSALRGVQETQYF. The V and J genes are TRBV20-1 and TRBJ2-5, with D uncertain. The CDR3 loop spans 13 amino acids. CDR1 DFQATT and CDR2 SNEGSKA come from the germline V gene (reference sequence). Trimming took off 6 bases at V and 2 bases at J, with 13 bases between the two ends.

In this sample, this clonotype turned up a few times. This clone may be a read error of a much larger clone one base away. The chain carries TRBV28 and TRBJ2-7; TRBD1 agrees at 8 bases. The J segment lost 0 bases and the V segment lost 6 bases, leaving 7 bases of the junction unmatched. Germline V gives CDR1 MDHEN, CDR2 SYDVKM. The CDR3 loop spans 15 amino acids. The CDR3, as DNA: TGTGCCAGCAGGGCCCCCGGGACAGGCTCCTACGAGCAGTACTTC. Amino acids: CASRAPGTGSYEQYF. The full variable domain, in which reference TRBV28 and TRBJ2-7 provide the parts outside the CDR3, is DVKVTQSSRYLVKRTGEKVFLECVQDMDHENMFWYRQDPGLGLRLIYFSYDVKMKEKGDIPEGYSVSREKKERFSLILESASTNQTSMYLCASRAPGTGSYEQYFGPGTRLTVT.

This sequence joins TRBV3-1 and TRBJ1-1; unclear D gene. V was cut by 4 bases and J by 1 base, with 7 bases left in between. Germline CDR1 is LGHDT and CDR2 is YNNKEL (reference sequence). The CDR3 runs to 13 residues. The CDR3 coding sequence is TGTGCCAGCAGCCCTCTTGGGAACACTGAAGCTTTCTTT. This translates into CASSPLGNTEAFF.